This is a list of T cell receptor beta chains from one sample in a study of blood T cell repertoires in COVID-19. TCRdb's copy holds only in-frame clones and misses some; the assay was immunoSEQ multiplex PCR. The sample lists around 150,000 clones; 85% were seen once. The sample comprised peripheral blood. These TCRs come from a human donor with acute or convalescent COVID-19. The donor label of this sample is uncertain. The CDR3 runs from the conserved cysteine through the conserved F or W. The order of the fields is V gene, clone size, J gene, D gene, CDR3 protein, CDR3 DNA. A D gene is named only where the DNA matches it firmly. The size entry is marked missing in some rows and otherwise reads once, few, many or a size class.

TRBV27,-,TRBJ2-7,TRBD1,CASRRTGIHEQYF,TGTGCCAGCAGAAGGACAGGGATACACGAGCAGTACTTC
TRBV27,-,TRBJ2-7,TRBD1,CASSIRQGRTYEQYF,TGTGCCAGCAGTATTCGACAGGGACGTACTTACGAGCAGTACTTC
TRBV5-1,-,TRBJ2-3,TRBD2,CASGLSSGGKGTDTQYF,TGCGCCAGCGGTTTGAGCTCGGGAGGTAAGGGCACAGATACGCAGTATTTT
TRBV30,-,TRBJ2-4,-,CAWAAGERGNIQYF,TGTGCCTGGGCCGCAGGGGAAAGGGGAAACATTCAGTACTTC
TRBV19,once,TRBJ2-3,TRBD2,CASSLGGNPTDTQYF,TGTGCCAGTAGTCTCGGGGGGAACCCCACAGATACGCAGTATTTT
TRBV4-1,-,TRBJ2-2,TRBD2,CASSQGPGLQNTGELFF,TGCGCCAGCAGCCAAGGCCCGGGACTACAGAACACCGGGGAGCTGTTTTTT
TRBV28,-,TRBJ1-2,-,CASSLSSEGYGYTF,TGTGCCAGCAGTTTATCGTCAGAGGGCTATGGCTACACCTTC
TRBV7-2,-,TRBJ1-1,-,CASSLVHLNTEAFF,TGTGCCAGCAGCTTGGTACACCTGAACACTGAAGCTTTCTTT
TRBV7-2,few,TRBJ2-3,-,CASSPGGPLDTQYF,TGTGCCAGCAGCCCCGGGGGTCCTTTGGATACGCAGTATTTT
TRBV5-1,-,TRBJ2-3,TRBD2,CASTTPLGTSGDGADTQYF,TGCGCCAGCACCACCCCCTTGGGGACTAGCGGGGATGGGGCAGATACGCAGTATTTT
TRBV7-2,-,TRBJ1-2,TRBD1,CASSIFGTGGSVGGYTF,TGTGCCAGCAGCATATTCGGGACAGGGGGATCTGTGGGTGGCTACACCTTC
TRBV10-3,once,TRBJ1-6,-,CAISVHTVNSPLHF,TGTGCCATCAGTGTTCATACGGTAAATTCACCCCTCCACTTT
TRBV5-1,once,TRBJ1-6,TRBD1,CASSLWTGENSPLHF,TGCGCCAGCAGCTTGTGGACAGGAGAAAATTCACCCCTCCACTTT
TRBV18,-,TRBJ1-4,-,CASSQRGLSTNEKLFF,TGTGCCAGCTCACAGCGGGGGCTCTCAACTAATGAAAAACTGTTTTTT
TRBV28,-,TRBJ2-3,TRBD2,CASSRLAGGLTDTQYF,TGTGCCAGCAGTCGACTAGCGGGGGGCCTCACAGATACGCAGTATTTT
TRBV4-1,few,TRBJ2-7,-,CASSQGYRSSYEQYF,TGCGCCAGCAGCCAAGGGTACAGGAGCTCCTACGAGCAGTACTTC
TRBV10-1,-,TRBJ1-1,-,CASSESQLIGRNTEAFF,TGCGCCAGCAGTGAGTCCCAATTGATTGGCCGAAACACTGAAGCTTTCTTT
TRBV7-9,-,TRBJ2-7,TRBD1,CASSAGQGEGEQYF,TGTGCCAGCAGCGCGGGACAGGGGGAAGGCGAGCAGTACTTC
TRBV29-1,few,TRBJ2-2,TRBD1,CSVGTGGTGELFF,TGCAGCGTTGGGACAGGGGGCACCGGGGAGCTGTTTTTT
TRBV18,-,TRBJ1-1,-,CASSPKQINTEAFF,TGTGCCAGCTCACCTAAACAAATTAACACTGAAGCTTTCTTT
TRBV12-5,-,TRBJ2-4,-,CASGLFSPQNIQYF,TGTGCTAGTGGTTTGTTCAGTCCCCAAAACATTCAGTACTTC
TRBV11-2,-,TRBJ2-3,TRBD2,CASSFTSGGADTQYF,TGTGCCAGCAGCTTTACTAGCGGGGGGGCAGATACGCAGTATTTT
TRBV28,-,TRBJ1-6,TRBD1,CASRYRNRGSPLHF,TGTGCCAGCAGATACCGGAACAGGGGCTCACCCCTCCACTTT
TRBV5-5,-,TRBJ1-5,-,CASSSTTSNQPQHF,TGTGCCAGCAGCTCGACAACCAGCAATCAGCCCCAGCATTTT
TRBV4-1,-,TRBJ1-2,-,CASSPPFGIGYTF,TGCGCCAGCAGCCCCCCTTTCGGGATTGGCTACACCTTC
TRBV5-8,-,TRBJ2-7,TRBD1,CASSSPRDSFGEQYF,TGTGCCAGCAGCTCGCCCCGGGACAGTTTCGGCGAGCAGTACTTC
TRBV5-4,-,TRBJ1-1,-,CASSLASRNTEAFF,TGTGCCAGCAGCTTGGCTTCCCGGAACACTGAAGCTTTCTTT
TRBV5-4,once,TRBJ1-2,TRBD1,CASSDLVYFSLGQGYTF,TGTGCCAGCAGCGACCTCGTATATTTTTCCCTGGGACAGGGCTACACCTTC
TRBV7-2,-,TRBJ1-2,TRBD1,CASSFRDSNYGYTF,TGTGCCAGCAGCTTTCGGGACAGCAACTATGGCTACACCTTC
TRBV7-3,-,TRBJ1-5,-,CASSLIGGESQPQHF,TGTGCCAGCAGCTTAATTGGCGGTGAGAGTCAGCCCCAGCATTTT
TRBV6-5,-,TRBJ2-3,TRBD1,CASSSAGGITDTQYF,TGTGCCAGCAGTTCGGCAGGGGGCATCACAGATACGCAGTATTTT
TRBV12-3/TRBV12-4,-,TRBJ1-2,-,CASSPGQFIGYTF,TGTGCCAGCAGCCCTGGACAGTTTATAGGCTACACCTTC
TRBV3-1/TRBV3-2,-,TRBJ1-3,-,CASSQGGGSGNTIYF,TGTGCCAGCAGCCAAGGGGGGGGCTCTGGAAACACCATATATTTT
TRBV5-1,once,TRBJ1-1,-,CASSYTRQGSTEAFF,TGCGCCAGCAGCTACACAAGGCAGGGAAGCACTGAAGCTTTCTTT
TRBV11-3,-,TRBJ2-3,TRBD1,CASRGTGEARTDTQYF,TGTGCCAGCCGAGGGACAGGGGAGGCGCGCACAGATACGCAGTATTTT
TRBV6-1,-,TRBJ1-1,-,CASSEGAPRGTEAFF,TGTGCCAGCAGTGAGGGGGCGCCCCGCGGCACTGAAGCTTTCTTT
TRBV5-4,once,TRBJ2-1,TRBD2,CASSHSGDGYNEQFF,TGTGCCAGCAGCCATAGCGGGGACGGGTACAATGAGCAGTTCTTC
TRBV28,-,TRBJ2-7,-,CASSSFHRAPYEQYF,TGTGCCAGCAGCTCTTTTCATCGCGCCCCCTACGAGCAGTACTTC
TRBV29-1,-,TRBJ2-2,TRBD1,CSVRPGQGVSGELFF,TGCAGCGTCCGACCGGGACAGGGGGTGTCCGGGGAGCTGTTTTTT
TRBV5-1,-,TRBJ1-3,-,CASSYGEPGNTIYF,TGCGCCAGCAGCTACGGGGAACCTGGAAACACCATATATTTT
TRBV19,-,TRBJ2-1,TRBD1,CASSRTGTNNEQFF,TGTGCCAGTAGTCGGACAGGAACCAACAATGAGCAGTTCTTC
TRBV15,-,TRBJ1-5,TRBD1,CATSRAGTGNQPQHF,TGTGCCACCAGCAGAGCCGGGACAGGGAATCAGCCCCAGCATTTT
TRBV27,-,TRBJ1-4,-,CASSLHRVLVGDEKLFF,TGTGCCAGCAGTTTACACAGGGTATTGGTGGGTGATGAAAAACTGTTTTTT
TRBV7-4,once,TRBJ2-5,TRBD2,CASSCPGLAPETQYF,TGTGCCAGCAGCTGCCCCGGACTAGCGCCAGAGACCCAGTACTTC
TRBV6-5,-,TRBJ1-2,-,CASSYQGSPRRYTF,TGTGCCAGCAGTTATCAGGGGTCTCCGCGTCGCTACACCTTC
TRBV18,few,TRBJ1-1,-,CASSPDYMGTDTLNTEAFF,TGTGCCAGCTCACCGGATTACATGGGCACGGACACTTTGAACACTGAAGCTTTCTTT
TRBV30,once,TRBJ1-6,-,CAWSVLLRGSPLHF,TGTGCCTGGAGTGTATTATTAAGGGGTTCACCCCTCCACTTT
TRBV7-9,-,TRBJ1-5,TRBD1,CASTRDRGPQHF,TGTGCCAGCACTAGGGACAGGGGGCCCCAGCATTTT
TRBV11-3,-,TRBJ2-4,-,CASSGQEKNIQYF,TGTGCCAGCAGCGGGCAGGAAAAAAACATTCAGTACTTC
TRBV4-3,-,TRBJ1-4,TRBD1,CASSYTGGWEEKLFF,TGCGCCAGCAGCTACACAGGGGGCTGGGAGGAAAAACTGTTTTTT
TRBV20-1,-,TRBJ2-5,TRBD2,CSAAREGTQYF,TGCAGTGCAGCACGGGAGGGGACCCAGTACTTC
TRBV25-1,-,TRBJ2-5,-,CASTGGRVQYF,TGTGCCAGCACTGGAGGGAGAGTCCAGTACTTC